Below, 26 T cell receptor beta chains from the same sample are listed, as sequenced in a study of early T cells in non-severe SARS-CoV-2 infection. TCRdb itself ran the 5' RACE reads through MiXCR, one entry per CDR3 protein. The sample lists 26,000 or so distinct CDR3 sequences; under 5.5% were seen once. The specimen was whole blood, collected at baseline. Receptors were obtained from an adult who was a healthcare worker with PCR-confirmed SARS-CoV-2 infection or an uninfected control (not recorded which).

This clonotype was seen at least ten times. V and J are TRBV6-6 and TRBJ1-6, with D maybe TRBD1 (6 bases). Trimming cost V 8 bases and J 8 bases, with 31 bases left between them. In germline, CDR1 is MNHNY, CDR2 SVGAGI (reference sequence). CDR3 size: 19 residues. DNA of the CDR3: TGTGCCAGCCTAGAAAAGAGGCAGGGGCCTCGGGGCGTTTATTCACCCCTCCACTTT. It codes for CASLEKRQGPRGVYSPLHF.

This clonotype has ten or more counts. CDR3 nucleotides: TGTGCCACCAGCAGAGCGGCAGGGGCGAGGGATGGCTACACCTTC. Encoded protein: CATSRAAGARDGYTF. This chain connects TRBV15 to TRBJ1-2; TRBD1 is a possible D gene (6 bases). Germline V gene data show CDR1 as LNHNV and CDR2 as YYDKDF (reference sequence). This CDR3 has 15 residues. V lost 1 base, J lost 6 bases, and 15 bases lay in between.

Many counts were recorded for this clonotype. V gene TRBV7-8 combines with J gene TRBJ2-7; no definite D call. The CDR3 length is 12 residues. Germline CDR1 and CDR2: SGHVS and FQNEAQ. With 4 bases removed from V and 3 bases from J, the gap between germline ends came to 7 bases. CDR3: CASSSGFYEQYF. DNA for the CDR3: TGTGCCAGCAGCTCCGGGTTCTACGAGCAGTACTTC.

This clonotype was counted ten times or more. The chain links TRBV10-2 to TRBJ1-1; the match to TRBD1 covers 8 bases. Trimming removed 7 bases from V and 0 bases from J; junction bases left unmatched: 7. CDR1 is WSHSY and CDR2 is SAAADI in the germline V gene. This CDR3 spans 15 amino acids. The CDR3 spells CASKNSGGLNTEAFF. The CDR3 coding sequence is TGCGCCAGCAAGAATTCAGGGGGCCTGAACACTGAAGCTTTCTTT.

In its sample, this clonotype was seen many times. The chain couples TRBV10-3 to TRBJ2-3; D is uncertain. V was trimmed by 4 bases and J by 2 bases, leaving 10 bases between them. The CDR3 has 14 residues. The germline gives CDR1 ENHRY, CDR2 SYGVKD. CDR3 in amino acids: CAISGRASTDTQYF. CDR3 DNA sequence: TGTGCCATCAGTGGACGCGCATCCACAGATACGCAGTATTTT.

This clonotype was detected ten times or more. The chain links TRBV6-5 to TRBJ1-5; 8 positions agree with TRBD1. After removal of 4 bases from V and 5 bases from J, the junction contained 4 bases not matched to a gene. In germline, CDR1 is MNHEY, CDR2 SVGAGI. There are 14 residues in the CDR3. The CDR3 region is CASSSGGRDQPQHF. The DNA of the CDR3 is TGTGCCAGCAGTTCAGGGGGCCGGGATCAGCCCCAGCATTTT.

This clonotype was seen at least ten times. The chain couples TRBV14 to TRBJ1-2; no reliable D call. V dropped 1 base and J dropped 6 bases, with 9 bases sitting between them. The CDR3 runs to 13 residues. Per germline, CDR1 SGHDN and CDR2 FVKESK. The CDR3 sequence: CASSQGLINGYTF. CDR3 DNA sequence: TGTGCCAGCAGCCAAGGACTCATAAATGGCTACACCTTC.

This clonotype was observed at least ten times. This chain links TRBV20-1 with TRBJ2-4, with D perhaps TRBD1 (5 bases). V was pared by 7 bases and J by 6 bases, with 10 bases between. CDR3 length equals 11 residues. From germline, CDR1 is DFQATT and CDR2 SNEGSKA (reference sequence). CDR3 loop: CSVPQGNIQYF. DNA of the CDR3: TGCAGTGTTCCCCAGGGAAACATTCAGTACTTC.

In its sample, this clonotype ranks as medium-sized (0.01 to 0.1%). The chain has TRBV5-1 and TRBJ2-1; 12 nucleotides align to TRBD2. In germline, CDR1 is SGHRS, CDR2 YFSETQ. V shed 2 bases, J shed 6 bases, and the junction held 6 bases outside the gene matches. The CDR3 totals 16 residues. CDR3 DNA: TGCGCCAGCAGCTTTCTAGCGGGAGGGATGGGCAATGAGCAGTTCTTC. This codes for CASSFLAGGMGNEQFF.

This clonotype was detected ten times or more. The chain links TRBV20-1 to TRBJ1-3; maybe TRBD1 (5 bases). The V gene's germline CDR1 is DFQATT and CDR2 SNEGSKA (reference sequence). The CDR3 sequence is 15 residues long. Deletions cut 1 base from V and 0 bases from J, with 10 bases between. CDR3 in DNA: TGCAGTGCTAGAGTTTCAGGGCTCTCTGGAAACACCATATATTTT. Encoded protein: CSARVSGLSGNTIYF.

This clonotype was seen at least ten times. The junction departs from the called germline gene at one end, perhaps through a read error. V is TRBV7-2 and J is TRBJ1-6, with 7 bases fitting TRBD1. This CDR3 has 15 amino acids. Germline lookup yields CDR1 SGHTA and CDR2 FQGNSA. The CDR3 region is CASSLRQGNDSPLHF. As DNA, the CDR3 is TGTGCCAGCAGCCTGAGACAGGGTAACGATTCACCCCTCCATTTT.

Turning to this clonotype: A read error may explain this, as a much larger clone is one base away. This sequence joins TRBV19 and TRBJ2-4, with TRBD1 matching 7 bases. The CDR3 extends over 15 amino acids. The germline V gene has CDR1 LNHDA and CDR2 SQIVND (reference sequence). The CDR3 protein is CASSNYRGAQNIQYF. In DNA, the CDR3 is TGTGCCAGTAGTAACTACAGGGGAGCCCAAAACATTCAGTACTTC.

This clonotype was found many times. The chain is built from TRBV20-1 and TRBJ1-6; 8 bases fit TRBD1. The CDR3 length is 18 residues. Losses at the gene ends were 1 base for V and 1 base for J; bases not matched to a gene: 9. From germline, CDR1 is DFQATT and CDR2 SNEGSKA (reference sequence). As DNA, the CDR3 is TGCAGTGCTAGAGGGACAGGGAATGGGAGGTCCTATAATTCACCCCTCCACTTT. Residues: CSARGTGNGRSYNSPLHF.

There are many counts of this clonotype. CDR3 bases: TGCAGTGCTAGAGATCGGGGACAGGGGACCAATGAGCAGTTCTTC. This gives the protein CSARDRGQGTNEQFF. The V and J genes are TRBV20-1 and TRBJ2-1; 10 bases map to TRBD1. The V and J ends lost 0 bases and 6 bases, in that order; junction bases with no gene match: 5. CDR3 length equals 15 residues. Germline CDR1 reads DFQATT; CDR2 reads SNEGSKA (reference sequence).

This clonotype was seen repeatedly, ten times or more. The CDR3 DNA reads as TGCAGTGCTAGAGCGCTAGCGGCCCACCAAGAGACCCAGTACTTC. Its translation is CSARALAAHQETQYF. The rearrangement links TRBV20-1 to TRBJ2-5, with 7 bases that match TRBD2. Germline CDR1 reads DFQATT; CDR2 reads SNEGSKA (reference sequence). This CDR3 has 15 residues. J was trimmed by 0 bases and V by 1 base; bases with no gene match: 5.

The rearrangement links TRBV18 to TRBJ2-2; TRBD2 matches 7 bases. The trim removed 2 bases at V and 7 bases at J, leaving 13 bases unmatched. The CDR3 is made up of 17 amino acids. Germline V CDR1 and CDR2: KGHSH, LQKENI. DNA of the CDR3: TGTGCCAGCTCACCAACGGCGGGAGAAGGTTTTAGCGGGGAGCTGTTTTTT. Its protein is CASSPTAGEGFSGELFF.

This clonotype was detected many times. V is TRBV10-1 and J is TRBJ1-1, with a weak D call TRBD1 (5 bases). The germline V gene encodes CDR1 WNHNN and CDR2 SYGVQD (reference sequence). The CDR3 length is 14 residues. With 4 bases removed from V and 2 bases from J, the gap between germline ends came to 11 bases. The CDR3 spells CASSGQLGNTEAFF. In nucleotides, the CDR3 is TGCGCCAGCAGTGGACAGCTCGGAAACACTGAAGCTTTCTTT.

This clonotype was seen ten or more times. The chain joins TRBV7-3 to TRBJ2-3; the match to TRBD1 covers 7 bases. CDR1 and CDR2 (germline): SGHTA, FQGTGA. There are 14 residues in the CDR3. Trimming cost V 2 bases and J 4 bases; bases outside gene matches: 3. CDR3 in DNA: TGTGCCAGCAGCTTAGAGGGGGCTGCAGATACGCAGTATTTT. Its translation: CASSLEGAADTQYF.

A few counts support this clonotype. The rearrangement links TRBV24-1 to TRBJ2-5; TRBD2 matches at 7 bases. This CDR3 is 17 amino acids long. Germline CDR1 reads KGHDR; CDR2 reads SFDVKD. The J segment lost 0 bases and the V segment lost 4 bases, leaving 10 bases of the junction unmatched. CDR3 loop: CATSDYPRGVHQETQYF. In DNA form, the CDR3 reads TGTGCCACCAGTGACTACCCCCGGGGGGTTCACCAAGAGACCCAGTACTTC.

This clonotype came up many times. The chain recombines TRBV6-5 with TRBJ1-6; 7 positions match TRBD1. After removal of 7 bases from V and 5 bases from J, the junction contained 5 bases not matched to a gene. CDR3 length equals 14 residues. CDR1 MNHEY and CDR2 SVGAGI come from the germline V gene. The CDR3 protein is CASTFGTDNSPLHF. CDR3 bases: TGTGCCAGCACCTTCGGGACAGATAATTCACCCCTCCACTTT.

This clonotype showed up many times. CDR3: CASSQKRSRDSSYEQYF. CDR3 bases: TGTGCCAGCAGTCAGAAGAGGTCCAGGGATTCATCCTACGAGCAGTACTTC. V and J are TRBV7-9 and TRBJ2-7; maybe TRBD1 (5 bases). The ends were cut back, 6 bases at V and 1 base at J, with 22 bases in the middle. The germline V gene has CDR1 SEHNR and CDR2 FQNEAQ (reference sequence). The CDR3 consists of 17 residues.

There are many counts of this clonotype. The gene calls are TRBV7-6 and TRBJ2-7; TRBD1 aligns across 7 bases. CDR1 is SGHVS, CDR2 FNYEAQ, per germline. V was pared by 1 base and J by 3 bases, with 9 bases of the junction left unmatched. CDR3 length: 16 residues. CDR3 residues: CASSLGSGQADYEQYF. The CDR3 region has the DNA TGTGCCAGCAGCTTAGGGAGTGGACAGGCTGACTACGAGCAGTACTTC.

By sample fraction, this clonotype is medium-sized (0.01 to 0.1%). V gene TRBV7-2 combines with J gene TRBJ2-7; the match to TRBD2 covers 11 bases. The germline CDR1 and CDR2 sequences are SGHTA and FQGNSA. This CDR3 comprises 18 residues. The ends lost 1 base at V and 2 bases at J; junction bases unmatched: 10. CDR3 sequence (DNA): TGTGCCAGCAGCTTAGAGGTAGCGGGGGGGCAATCAACCTACGAGCAGTACTTC. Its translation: CASSLEVAGGQSTYEQYF.

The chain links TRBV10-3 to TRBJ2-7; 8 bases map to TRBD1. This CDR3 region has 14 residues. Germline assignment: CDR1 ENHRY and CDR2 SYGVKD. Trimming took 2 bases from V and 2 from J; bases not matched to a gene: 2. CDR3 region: CAISEGTGPYEQYF. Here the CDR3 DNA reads TGTGCCATCAGTGAGGGGACAGGCCCCTACGAGCAGTACTTC.

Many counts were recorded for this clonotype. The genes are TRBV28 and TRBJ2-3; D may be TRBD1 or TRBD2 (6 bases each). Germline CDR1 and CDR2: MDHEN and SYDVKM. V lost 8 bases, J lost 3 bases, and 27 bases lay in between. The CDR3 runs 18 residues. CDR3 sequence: CASGGIKRLQGGTDTQYF. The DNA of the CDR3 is TGTGCCAGCGGAGGGATTAAGCGTTTACAGGGTGGAACAGATACGCAGTATTTT.

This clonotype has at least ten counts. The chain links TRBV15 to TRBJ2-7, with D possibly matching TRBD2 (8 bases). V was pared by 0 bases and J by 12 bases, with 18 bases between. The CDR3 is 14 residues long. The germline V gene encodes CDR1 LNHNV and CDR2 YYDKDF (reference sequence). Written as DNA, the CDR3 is TGTGCCACCAGCAGAGATAGCGGGACAGATTCCCGGTACTTC. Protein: CATSRDSGTDSRYF.